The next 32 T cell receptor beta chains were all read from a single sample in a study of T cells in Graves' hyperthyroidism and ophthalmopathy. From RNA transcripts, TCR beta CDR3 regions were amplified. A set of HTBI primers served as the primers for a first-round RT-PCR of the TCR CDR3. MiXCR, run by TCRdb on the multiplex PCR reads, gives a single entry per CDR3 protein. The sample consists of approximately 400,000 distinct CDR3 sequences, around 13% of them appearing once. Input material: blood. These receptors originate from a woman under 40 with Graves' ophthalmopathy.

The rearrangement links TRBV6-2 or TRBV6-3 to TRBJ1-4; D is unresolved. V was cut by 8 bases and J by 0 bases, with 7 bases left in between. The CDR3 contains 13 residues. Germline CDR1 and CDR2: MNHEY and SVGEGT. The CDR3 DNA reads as TGTGCCAGCTCGGATACAACTAATGAAAAACTGTTTTTT. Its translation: CASSDTTNEKLFF.

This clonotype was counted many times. The CDR3 spells CSARDPGTSGGVQETQYF. For the CDR3, the DNA is TGCAGTGCTAGAGATCCCGGAACTAGCGGGGGGGTCCAAGAGACCCAGTACTTC. The gene calls are TRBV20-1 and TRBJ2-5, with 13 bases fitting TRBD2. The CDR3 covers 18 residues. CDR1 is DFQATT and CDR2 is SNEGSKA in the germline V gene (reference sequence). Trimming cost V 0 bases and J 1 base; bases outside gene matches: 8.

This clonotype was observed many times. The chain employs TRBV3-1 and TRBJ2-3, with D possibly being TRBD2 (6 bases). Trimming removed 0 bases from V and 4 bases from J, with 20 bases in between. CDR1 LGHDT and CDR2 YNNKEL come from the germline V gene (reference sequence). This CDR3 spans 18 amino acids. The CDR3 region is CASSQDFRRGRRADTQYF. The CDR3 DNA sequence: TGTGCCAGCAGCCAAGATTTTAGGAGGGGTCGGAGGGCAGATACGCAGTATTTT.

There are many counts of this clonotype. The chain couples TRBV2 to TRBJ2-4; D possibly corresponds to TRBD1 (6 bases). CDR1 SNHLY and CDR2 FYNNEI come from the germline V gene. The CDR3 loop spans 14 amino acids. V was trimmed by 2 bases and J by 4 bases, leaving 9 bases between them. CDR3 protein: CASSEKTGKNIQYF. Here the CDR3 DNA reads TGTGCCAGCAGTGAAAAGACAGGAAAAAACATTCAGTACTTC.

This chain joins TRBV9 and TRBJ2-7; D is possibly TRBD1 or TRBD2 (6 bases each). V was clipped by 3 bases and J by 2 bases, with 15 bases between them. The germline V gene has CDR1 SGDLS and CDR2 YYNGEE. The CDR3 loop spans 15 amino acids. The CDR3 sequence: CASSAGAGAPYEQYF. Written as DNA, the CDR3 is TGTGCCAGCAGCGCGGGGGCCGGGGCGCCCTACGAGCAGTACTTC.

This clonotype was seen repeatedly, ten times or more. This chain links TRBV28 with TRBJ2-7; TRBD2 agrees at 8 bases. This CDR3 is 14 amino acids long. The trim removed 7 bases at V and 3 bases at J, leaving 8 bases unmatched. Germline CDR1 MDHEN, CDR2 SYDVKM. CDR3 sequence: CASNQAGAYYEQYF. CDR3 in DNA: TGTGCCAGCAACCAAGCGGGGGCCTACTACGAGCAGTACTTC.

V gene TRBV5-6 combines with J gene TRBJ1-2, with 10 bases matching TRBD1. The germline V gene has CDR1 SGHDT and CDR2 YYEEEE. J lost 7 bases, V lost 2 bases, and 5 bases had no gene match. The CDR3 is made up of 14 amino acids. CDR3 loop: CASSFGTGAVGYTF. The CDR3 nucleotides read TGTGCCAGCAGCTTTGGGACAGGGGCTGTTGGCTACACCTTC.

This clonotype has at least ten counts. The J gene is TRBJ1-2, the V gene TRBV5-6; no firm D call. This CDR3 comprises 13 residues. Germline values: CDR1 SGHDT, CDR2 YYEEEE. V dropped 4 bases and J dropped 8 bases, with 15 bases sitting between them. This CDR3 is CASSPPTSHGYTF. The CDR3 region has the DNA TGTGCCAGCAGCCCCCCGACCAGTCACGGCTACACCTTC.

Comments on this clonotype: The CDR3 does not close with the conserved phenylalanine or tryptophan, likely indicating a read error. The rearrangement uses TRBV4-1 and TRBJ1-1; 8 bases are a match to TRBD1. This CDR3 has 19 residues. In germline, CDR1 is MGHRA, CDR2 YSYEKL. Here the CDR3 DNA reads TGCGCCAGCAGCCAATTCGTACAGACAGGGGTAAGGGGAGACACTCAAGCTTTCATT. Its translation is CASSQFVQTGVRGDTQAFI.

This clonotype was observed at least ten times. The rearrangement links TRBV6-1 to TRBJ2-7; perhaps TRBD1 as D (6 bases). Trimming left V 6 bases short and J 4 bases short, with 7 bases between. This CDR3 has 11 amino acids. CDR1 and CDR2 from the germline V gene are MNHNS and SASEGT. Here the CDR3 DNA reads TGTGCCAGCAGGACAGGATACGAGCAGTACTTC. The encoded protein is CASRTGYEQYF.

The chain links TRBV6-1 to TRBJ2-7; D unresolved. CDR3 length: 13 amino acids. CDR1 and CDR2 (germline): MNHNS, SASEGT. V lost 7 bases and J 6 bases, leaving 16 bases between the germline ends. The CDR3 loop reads CASTETQGGEQYF. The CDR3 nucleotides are TGTGCCAGCACTGAGACTCAAGGTGGCGAGCAGTACTTC.

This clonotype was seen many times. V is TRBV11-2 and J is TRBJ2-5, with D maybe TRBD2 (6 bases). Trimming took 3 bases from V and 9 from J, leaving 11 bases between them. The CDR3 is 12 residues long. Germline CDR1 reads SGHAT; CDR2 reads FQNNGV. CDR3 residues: CASSLDYPPQYF. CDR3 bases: TGTGCCAGCAGCTTGGACTACCCTCCCCAGTACTTC.

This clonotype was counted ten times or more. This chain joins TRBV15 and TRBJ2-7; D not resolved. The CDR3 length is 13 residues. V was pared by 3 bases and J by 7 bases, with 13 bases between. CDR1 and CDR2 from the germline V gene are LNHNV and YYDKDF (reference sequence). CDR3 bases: TGTGCCACCAGCAGCAAGGTTTCCTGGGAGCAGTACTTC. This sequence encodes CATSSKVSWEQYF.

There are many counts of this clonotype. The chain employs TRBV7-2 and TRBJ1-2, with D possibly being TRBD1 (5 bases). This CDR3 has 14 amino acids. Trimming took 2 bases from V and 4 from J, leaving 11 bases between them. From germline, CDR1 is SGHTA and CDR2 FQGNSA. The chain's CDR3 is CASSLFTGLYGYTF. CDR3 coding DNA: TGTGCCAGCAGCTTATTCACAGGCCTCTATGGCTACACCTTC.

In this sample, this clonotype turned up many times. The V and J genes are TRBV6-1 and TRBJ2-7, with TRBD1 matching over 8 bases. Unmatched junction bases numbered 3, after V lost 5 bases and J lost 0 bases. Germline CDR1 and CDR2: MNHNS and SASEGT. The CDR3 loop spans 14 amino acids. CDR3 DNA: TGTGCCAGCAGTTATGGACAGGGCTCCTACGAGCAGTACTTC. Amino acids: CASSYGQGSYEQYF.

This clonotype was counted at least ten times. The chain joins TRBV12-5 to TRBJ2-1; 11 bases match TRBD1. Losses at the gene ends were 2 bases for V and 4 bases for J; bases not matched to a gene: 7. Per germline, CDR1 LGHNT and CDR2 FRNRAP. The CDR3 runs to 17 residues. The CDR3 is CASGLRTGGGSYNEQFF. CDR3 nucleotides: TGTGCTAGTGGTTTGCGGACAGGGGGCGGAAGTTACAATGAGCAGTTCTTC.

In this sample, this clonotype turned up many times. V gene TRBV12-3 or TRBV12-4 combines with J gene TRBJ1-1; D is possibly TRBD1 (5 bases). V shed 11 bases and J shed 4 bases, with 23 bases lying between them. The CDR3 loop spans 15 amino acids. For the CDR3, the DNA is TGTGCCGGCTACCTTCCAAGGGGCTCGGGCACTGAAGCTTTCTTT. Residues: CAGYLPRGSGTEAFF.

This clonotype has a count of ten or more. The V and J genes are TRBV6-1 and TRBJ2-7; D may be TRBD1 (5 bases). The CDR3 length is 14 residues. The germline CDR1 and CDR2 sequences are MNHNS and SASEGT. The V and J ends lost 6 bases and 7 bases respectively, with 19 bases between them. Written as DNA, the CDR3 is TGTGCCAGCAGGACAGAAGCCTCGTCTGGGGAGCAGTACTTC. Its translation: CASRTEASSGEQYF.

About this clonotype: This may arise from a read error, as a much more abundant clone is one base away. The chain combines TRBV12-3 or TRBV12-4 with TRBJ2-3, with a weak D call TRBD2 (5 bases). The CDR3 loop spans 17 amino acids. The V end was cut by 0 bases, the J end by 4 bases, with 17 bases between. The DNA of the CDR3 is TGTGCCAGCAGTTTAGCGTTACGGACGGATAGCGCAGATACGCAGTATTTT. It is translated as CASSLALRTDSADTQYF.

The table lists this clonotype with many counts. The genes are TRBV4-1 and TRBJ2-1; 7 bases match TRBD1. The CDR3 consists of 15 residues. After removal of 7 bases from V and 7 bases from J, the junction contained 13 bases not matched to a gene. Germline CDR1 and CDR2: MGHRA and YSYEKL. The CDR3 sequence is CASNPAGTATNEQFF. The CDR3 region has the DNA TGCGCCAGCAACCCAGCCGGGACAGCGACTAATGAGCAGTTCTTC.

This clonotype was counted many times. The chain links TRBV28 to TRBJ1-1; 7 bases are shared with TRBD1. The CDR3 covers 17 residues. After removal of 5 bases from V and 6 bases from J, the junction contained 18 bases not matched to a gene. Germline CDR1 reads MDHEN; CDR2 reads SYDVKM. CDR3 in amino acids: CASSPSRGTELVPEAFF. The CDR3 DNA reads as TGTGCCAGCAGTCCCAGCCGGGGGACAGAGTTGGTCCCTGAAGCTTTCTTT. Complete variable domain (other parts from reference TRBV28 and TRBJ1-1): DVKVTQSSRYLVKRTGEKVFLECVQDMDHENMFWYRQDPGLGLRLIYFSYDVKMKEKGDIPEGYSVSREKKERFSLILESASTNQTSMYLCASSPSRGTELVPEAFFGQGTRLTVV.

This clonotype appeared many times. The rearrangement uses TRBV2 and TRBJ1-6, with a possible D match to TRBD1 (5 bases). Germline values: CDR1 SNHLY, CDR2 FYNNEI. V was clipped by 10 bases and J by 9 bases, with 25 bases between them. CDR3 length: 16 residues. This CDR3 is CATLLDPARASSPLHF. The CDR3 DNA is TGTGCCACCCTTTTAGACCCGGCCAGGGCAAGTTCACCCCTCCACTTT.

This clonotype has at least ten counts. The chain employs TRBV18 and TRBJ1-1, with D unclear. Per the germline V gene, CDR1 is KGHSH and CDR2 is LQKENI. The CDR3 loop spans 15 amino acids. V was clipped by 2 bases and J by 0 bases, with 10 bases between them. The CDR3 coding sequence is TGTGCCAGCTCACCAAACTTCGCAATGAACACTGAAGCTTTCTTT. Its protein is CASSPNFAMNTEAFF.

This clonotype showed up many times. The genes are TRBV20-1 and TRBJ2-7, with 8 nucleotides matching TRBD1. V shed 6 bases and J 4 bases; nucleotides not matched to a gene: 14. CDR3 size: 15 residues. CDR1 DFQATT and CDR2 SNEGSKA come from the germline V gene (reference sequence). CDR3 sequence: CSAGLYRGSMYEQYF. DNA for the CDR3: TGCAGTGCCGGGTTATACAGGGGGAGTATGTACGAGCAGTACTTC.

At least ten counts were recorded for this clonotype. Here the CDR3 reads CASSFEGVTTNEKLFF. The CDR3 DNA is TGTGCCAGCAGCTTTGAAGGGGTTACGACTAATGAAAAACTGTTTTTT. V and J are TRBV11-2 and TRBJ1-4, with D tentatively TRBD1 (5 bases). The CDR3 is 16 residues long. The V end lost 3 bases, the J end lost 2 bases, and 13 bases lay between the germline ends. Germline V gene data show CDR1 as SGHAT and CDR2 as FQNNGV.

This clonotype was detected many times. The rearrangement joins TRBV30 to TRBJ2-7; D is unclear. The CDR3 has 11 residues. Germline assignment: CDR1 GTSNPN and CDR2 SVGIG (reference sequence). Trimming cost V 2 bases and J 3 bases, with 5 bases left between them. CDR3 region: CAWSYNYEQYF. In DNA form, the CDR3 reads TGTGCCTGGAGTTACAACTACGAGCAGTACTTC.

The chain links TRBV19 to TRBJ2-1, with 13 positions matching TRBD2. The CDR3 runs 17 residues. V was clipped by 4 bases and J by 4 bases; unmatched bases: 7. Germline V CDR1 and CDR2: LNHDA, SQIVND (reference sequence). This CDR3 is CASSRLAGGNSYNEQFF. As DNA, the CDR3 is TGTGCCAGTAGTAGACTAGCGGGGGGAAACTCTTACAATGAGCAGTTCTTC.

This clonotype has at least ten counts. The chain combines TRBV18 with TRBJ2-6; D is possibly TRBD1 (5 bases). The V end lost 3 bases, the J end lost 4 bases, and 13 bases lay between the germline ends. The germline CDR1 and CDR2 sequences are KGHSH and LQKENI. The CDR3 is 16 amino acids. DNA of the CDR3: TGTGCCAGCTCACCGGCAGGGCTTGCCGGGGCCAACGTCCTGACTTTC. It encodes CASSPAGLAGANVLTF.

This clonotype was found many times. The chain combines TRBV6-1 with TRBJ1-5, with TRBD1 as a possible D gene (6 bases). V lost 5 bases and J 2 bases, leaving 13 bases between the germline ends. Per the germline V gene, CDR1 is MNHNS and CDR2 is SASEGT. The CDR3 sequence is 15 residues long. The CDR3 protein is CASSIEGVGNQPQHF. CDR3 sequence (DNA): TGTGCCAGCAGTATCGAGGGGGTTGGCAATCAGCCCCAGCATTTT.

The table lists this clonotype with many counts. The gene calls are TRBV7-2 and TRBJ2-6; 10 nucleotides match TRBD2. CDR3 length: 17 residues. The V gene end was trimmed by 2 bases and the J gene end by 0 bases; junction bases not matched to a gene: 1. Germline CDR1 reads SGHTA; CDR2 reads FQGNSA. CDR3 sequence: CASSLLAGASGANVLTF. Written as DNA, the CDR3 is TGTGCCAGCAGCTTACTAGCGGGGGCCTCTGGGGCCAACGTCCTGACTTTC.

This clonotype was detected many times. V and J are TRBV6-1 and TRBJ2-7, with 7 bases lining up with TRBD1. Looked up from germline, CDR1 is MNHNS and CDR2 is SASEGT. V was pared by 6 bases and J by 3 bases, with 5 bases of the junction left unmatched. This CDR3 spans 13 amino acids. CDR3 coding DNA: TGTGCCAGCAGAGGGGGACAGCTCTACGAGCAGTACTTC. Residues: CASRGGQLYEQYF.

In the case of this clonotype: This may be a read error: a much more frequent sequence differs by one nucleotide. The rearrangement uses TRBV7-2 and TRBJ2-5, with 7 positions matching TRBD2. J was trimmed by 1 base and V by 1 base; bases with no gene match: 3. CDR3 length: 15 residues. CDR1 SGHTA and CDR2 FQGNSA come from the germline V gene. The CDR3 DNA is TGTACCAGCAGCTTAGAGGGCGGGGGCCAAGAGACCCAGTACTTC. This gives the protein CTSSLEGGGQETQYF. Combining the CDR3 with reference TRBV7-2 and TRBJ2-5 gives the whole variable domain GAGVSQSPSNKVTEKGKDVELRCDPISGHTALYWYRQSLGQGLEFLIYFQGNSAPDKSGLPSDRFSAERTGGSVSTLTIQRTQQEDSAVYLCTSSLEGGGQETQYFGPGTRLLVL.